The 28 T cell receptor beta chains below come from one sample, sequenced in a study of coeliac disease. Method: immunoSEQ multiplex PCR; TCRdb's copy keeps in-frame clones and lacks some. The sample records some 8,700 clones, 57% being singletons. The material sequenced was intraepithelial lymphocytes from the gut. The source is an older woman with celiac disease.

V is TRBV11-2 and J is TRBJ1-3, with D perhaps matching TRBD1 (6 bases). The CDR3 consists of 16 residues. V lost 2 bases and J 4 bases, leaving 15 bases between the germline ends. Per the germline V gene, CDR1 is SGHAT and CDR2 is FQNNGV. The CDR3 DNA follows: TGTGCCAGCAGCTTATCCCCGGGGGGGGCAGGAAACACCATATATTTT. This sequence encodes CASSLSPGGAGNTIYF. Based on the CDR3 plus reference TRBV11-2 and TRBJ1-3, the full variable domain is EAGVAQSPRYKIIEKRQSVAFWCNPISGHATLYWYQQILGQGPKLLIQFQNNGVVDDSQLPKDRFSAERLKGVDSTLKIQPAKLEDSAVYLCASSLSPGGAGNTIYFGEGSWLTVV.

Concerning this clone itself: One end of the junction is discordant with germline, which a read error may explain. The chain joins TRBV5-4 to TRBJ2-5; D possibly corresponds to TRBD1 (5 bases). The CDR3 extends over 15 amino acids. Germline V gene sequence: CDR1 SGHNT, CDR2 YYREEE (reference sequence). CDR3 loop: CASSLSGAAQETQYF. The CDR3 DNA reads as TGCGCCAGCAGCTTATCTGGGGCAGCCCAAGAGACCCAGTACTTC.

The V and J genes are TRBV6-7 and TRBJ2-7; tentative D call: TRBD2 (5 bases). TRBV6-7 is an open reading frame whose function is uncertain. This CDR3 contains 15 residues. V was pared by 6 bases and J by 3 bases, with 18 bases between. In nucleotides, the CDR3 is TGTGCCAGCAGCCACCCCCGGGATGTTAGCTACGAGCAGTACTTC. It yields the protein CASSHPRDVSYEQYF.

This chain uses TRBV7-6 with TRBJ2-7; 8 bases are a match to TRBD2. V shed 5 bases and J 2 bases; nucleotides not matched to a gene: 8. Per the germline V gene, CDR1 is SGHVS and CDR2 is FNYEAQ. CDR3 length equals 15 residues. In DNA, the CDR3 is TGTGCCAGCAGCCAGGGGCTAGCGGGTACCTACGAGCAGTACTTC. This encodes CASSQGLAGTYEQYF.

The table lists this clone with a few counts. The V and J genes are TRBV9 and TRBJ1-2, with D possibly being TRBD1 (5 bases). Germline CDR1 is SGDLS and CDR2 is YYNGEE. There are 14 residues in the CDR3. Between the trimmed V and J ends, which lost 0 bases and 4 bases, there was a span of 10 bases. The CDR3 DNA follows: TGTGCCAGCAGCGTAGTGGGGGACTCCTATGGCTACACCTTC. Translation: CASSVVGDSYGYTF. Variable domain in full (rest from reference TRBV9 and TRBJ1-2): DSGVTQTPKHLITATGQRVTLRCSPRSGDLSVYWYQQSLDQGLQFLIQYYNGEERAKGNILERFSAQQFPDLHSELNLSSLELGDSALYFCASSVVGDSYGYTFGSGTRLTVV.

The rearrangement joins TRBV6-5 to TRBJ1-2, with 9 bases aligning to TRBD1. CDR3 length equals 16 residues. Looked up from germline, CDR1 is MNHEY and CDR2 is SVGAGI. Trimming took 4 bases from V and 4 from J; bases not matched to a gene: 10. CDR3 sequence: CASSFVTGGFPYGYTF. DNA for the CDR3: TGTGCCAGCAGTTTCGTTACAGGGGGCTTCCCCTATGGCTACACCTTC.

V gene TRBV27 combines with J gene TRBJ1-1; D ambiguous. The CDR3 has 16 amino acids. Germline V lookup: CDR1 MNHEY, CDR2 SMNVEV (reference sequence). The V and J ends lost 5 bases and 6 bases respectively, with 22 bases between them. CDR3 loop: CASSASWHLGTSEAFF. The CDR3 nucleotides read TGTGCCAGCAGTGCCTCATGGCACCTAGGTACATCTGAAGCTTTCTTT.

The chain combines TRBV6-1 with TRBJ2-1; no firm D call. This CDR3 has 11 amino acids. Trimming stripped 6 bases from V and 2 bases from J, with 2 bases between. Germline loops: CDR1 MNHNS, CDR2 SASEGT. DNA of the CDR3: TGTGCCAGCAGCACCTACAATGAGCAGTTCTTC. This encodes CASSTYNEQFF.

V is TRBV7-3 and J is TRBJ2-1, with D unresolved. Germline V gene data show CDR1 as SGHTA and CDR2 as FQGTGA. V gave up 0 bases and J gave up 4 bases, with 10 bases separating them. There are 15 residues in the CDR3. This CDR3 reads CASSLTLSWYNEQFF. Written as DNA, the CDR3 is TGTGCCAGCAGCTTAACGTTGAGTTGGTACAATGAGCAGTTCTTC.

The table lists this clone with a few counts. This chain connects TRBV7-3 to TRBJ2-3; D is perhaps TRBD2 (5 bases). This CDR3 region has 14 residues. The V gene's germline CDR1 is SGHTA and CDR2 FQGTGA. V was trimmed by 5 bases and J by 14 bases, leaving 23 bases between them. The CDR3 DNA follows: TGTGCCAGCAGCCCCGGGGTCCCGGGATGTAGGCTGTATTTT. It yields the protein CASSPGVPGCRLYF.

This chain links TRBV28 with TRBJ2-4; D perhaps matches TRBD1 (7 bases). Trimming took off 3 bases at V and 1 base at J, with 16 bases between the two ends. This CDR3 contains 17 residues. Per the germline V gene, CDR1 is MDHEN and CDR2 is SYDVKM. The CDR3 loop is CASSFLEGAGAKNIQYF. The CDR3 region has the DNA TGTGCCAGCAGTTTTTTAGAGGGGGCGGGGGCCAAAAACATTCAGTACTTC.

The chain uses TRBV11-2 and TRBJ1-1; D not resolved. V was clipped by 1 base and J by 1 base, with 4 bases between them. This CDR3 is built from 13 residues. CDR1 and CDR2 (germline): SGHAT, FQNNGV. This CDR3 is CASSLGRNTEAFF. The CDR3 DNA reads as TGTGCCAGCAGCTTAGGGAGGAACACTGAAGCTTTCTTT.

The chain uses TRBV6-1 and TRBJ2-2; 7 bases line up with TRBD1. Germline trimming cut 2 bases from V and 5 bases from J; bases unmatched to any gene: 2. Germline-derived CDR1 and CDR2 are MNHNS and SASEGT. The CDR3 length is 14 residues. The CDR3 here is CASSEHRGTGELFF. DNA for the CDR3: TGTGCCAGCAGTGAACACAGGGGTACCGGGGAGCTGTTTTTT.

This clone was seen only a few times. In DNA form, the CDR3 reads TGTGCCAGCAGCCAGTGGACTAGCGGCCCCGGGGCCTACGAGCAGTACTTC. It is translated as CASSQWTSGPGAYEQYF. This chain joins TRBV14 and TRBJ2-7; 10 positions match TRBD2. CDR3 size: 17 residues. V was pared by 3 bases and J by 2 bases, with 10 bases of the junction left unmatched. Germline CDR1 SGHDN, CDR2 FVKESK.

The rearrangement uses TRBV27 and TRBJ1-2, with TRBD1 matching over 7 bases. This CDR3 is 17 amino acids long. With V trimmed by 6 bases and J by 2 bases, 15 bases remained unmatched. Germline loops: CDR1 MNHEY, CDR2 SMNVEV (reference sequence). DNA of the CDR3: TGTGCCAGCAGGATTTGGTCAGGGGGAAGTGCCAACTATGGCTACACCTTC. This encodes CASRIWSGGSANYGYTF.

The V and J genes are TRBV5-1 and TRBJ2-5; D gene unclear. Trimming took off 2 bases at V and 4 bases at J, with 18 bases between the two ends. Germline values: CDR1 SGHRS, CDR2 YFSETQ. CDR3 length: 16 amino acids. The CDR3 region is CASSLSPAVNLETQYF. Written as DNA, the CDR3 is TGCGCCAGCAGCTTATCCCCCGCAGTGAACCTAGAGACCCAGTACTTC.

The chain links TRBV10-1 to TRBJ2-7, with 7 bases aligning to TRBD1. V was pared by 6 bases and J by 5 bases, with 7 bases of the junction left unmatched. This CDR3 is built from 13 residues. The germline gives CDR1 WNHNN, CDR2 SYGVQD (reference sequence). The CDR3 DNA reads as TGCGCCAGCAGAATGGGACAGATCCACGAGCAGTACTTC. Protein product: CASRMGQIHEQYF.

The V and J genes are TRBV11-2 and TRBJ2-2; D is unclear. CDR3 length: 16 residues. Trimming removed 5 bases from V and 1 base from J, with 14 bases in between. Germline CDR1 is SGHAT and CDR2 is FQNNGV. In DNA, the CDR3 is TGTGCCAGCAGCCTTACTCTACGAGGGAACACCGGGGAGCTGTTTTTT. Protein product: CASSLTLRGNTGELFF.

This chain joins TRBV30 and TRBJ2-2; D gene ambiguous. This CDR3 spans 14 amino acids. Germline V CDR1 and CDR2: GTSNPN, SVGIG (reference sequence). Trimming stripped 5 bases from V and 4 bases from J, with 14 bases between. CDR3 DNA sequence: TGTGCCTGGGGCCCGGGTTCGGGCACCGGGGAGCTGTTTTTT. This codes for CAWGPGSGTGELFF.

The J gene is TRBJ1-2, the V gene TRBV15; 9 nucleotides agree with TRBD1. The germline V gene encodes CDR1 LNHNV and CDR2 YYDKDF (reference sequence). This CDR3 is built from 15 residues. V shed 0 bases and J 8 bases; nucleotides not matched to a gene: 7. The DNA for the CDR3 is TGTGCCACCAGCAGAGATCGCAGGACAGGGGACGGCTACACCTTC. As protein: CATSRDRRTGDGYTF.

The chain links TRBV11-2 to TRBJ1-5; TRBD1 aligns across 12 bases. V was clipped by 3 bases and J by 7 bases; unmatched bases: 4. CDR1 and CDR2 from the germline V gene are SGHAT and FQNNGV. The CDR3 extends over 15 amino acids. CDR3 protein: CASSLGQGAWQPQHF. DNA of the CDR3: TGTGCCAGCAGCTTGGGACAGGGGGCCTGGCAGCCCCAGCATTTT.

This chain joins TRBV4-3 and TRBJ2-7; D is perhaps TRBD1 (6 bases). The CDR3 runs to 15 residues. Germline assignment: CDR1 LGHNA and CDR2 YSLEER. Trimming removed 3 bases from V and 2 bases from J, with 14 bases in between. The CDR3 DNA follows: TGCGCCAGCAGCCAGGGGATGGGACAAACCTACGAGCAGTACTTC. Translated, it gives CASSQGMGQTYEQYF.

The count of this clone is one. V is TRBV7-2 and J is TRBJ2-7; 11 positions match TRBD2. Germline V lookup: CDR1 SGHTA, CDR2 FQGNSA. With V trimmed by 4 bases and J by 7 bases, 9 bases remained unmatched. This CDR3 comprises 15 residues. The CDR3 DNA is TGTGCCAGCAGCTATCGGAGTAGCGGGGGGGCGGAGCAGTACTTC. The encoded protein is CASSYRSSGGAEQYF.

This chain links TRBV27 with TRBJ2-1, with 8 bases that match TRBD2. After removal of 3 bases from V and 0 bases from J, the junction contained 4 bases not matched to a gene. The CDR3 is made up of 16 amino acids. Germline V CDR1 and CDR2: MNHEY, SMNVEV (reference sequence). This chain's CDR3 is CASSFGGGNSYNEQFF. In DNA, the CDR3 is TGTGCCAGCAGTTTTGGCGGGGGGAACTCCTACAATGAGCAGTTCTTC.

CDR3 coding DNA: TGTGCCAGTAACTCACTGGCAGGCTCTAACTATGGCTACACCTTC. This sequence encodes CASNSLAGSNYGYTF. The J gene is TRBJ1-2, the V gene TRBV19; no clear D. This CDR3 comprises 15 residues. V was cut by 7 bases and J by 0 bases, with 15 bases left in between. Germline assignment: CDR1 LNHDA and CDR2 SQIVND (reference sequence).

The gene calls are TRBV9 and TRBJ1-2, with 8 bases lining up with TRBD1. This CDR3 has 14 residues. CDR1 is SGDLS and CDR2 is YYNGEE in the germline V gene. J gave up 5 bases and V 4 bases, and 7 bases lay outside the gene matches. This CDR3 reads CASSSGQGWYGYTF. In nucleotides, the CDR3 is TGTGCCAGCAGCAGCGGACAGGGCTGGTATGGCTACACCTTC. The full variable domain, in which reference TRBV9 and TRBJ1-2 provide the parts outside the CDR3, is DSGVTQTPKHLITATGQRVTLRCSPRSGDLSVYWYQQSLDQGLQFLIQYYNGEERAKGNILERFSAQQFPDLHSELNLSSLELGDSALYFCASSSGQGWYGYTFGSGTRLTVV.

The table lists this clone with a few counts. The genes are TRBV10-3 and TRBJ1-5, with 8 bases that match TRBD1. Germline lookup yields CDR1 ENHRY and CDR2 SYGVKD. The CDR3 is made up of 14 amino acids. With 7 bases clipped from V and 7 bases from J, the junction kept 9 bases outside the gene matches. This chain's CDR3 is CAIKQQGDRQPQHF. CDR3 bases: TGTGCCATCAAACAACAGGGGGATCGGCAGCCCCAGCATTTT.

The chain carries TRBV5-1 and TRBJ1-3, with 7 bases lining up with TRBD1. V shed 5 bases and J 4 bases; nucleotides not matched to a gene: 6. Germline lookup yields CDR1 SGHRS and CDR2 YFSETQ. The CDR3 is 14 residues long. The CDR3 DNA reads TGCGCCAGCAGTCCTCAGGGGGACGGAAACACCATATATTTT. Translating gives CASSPQGDGNTIYF.